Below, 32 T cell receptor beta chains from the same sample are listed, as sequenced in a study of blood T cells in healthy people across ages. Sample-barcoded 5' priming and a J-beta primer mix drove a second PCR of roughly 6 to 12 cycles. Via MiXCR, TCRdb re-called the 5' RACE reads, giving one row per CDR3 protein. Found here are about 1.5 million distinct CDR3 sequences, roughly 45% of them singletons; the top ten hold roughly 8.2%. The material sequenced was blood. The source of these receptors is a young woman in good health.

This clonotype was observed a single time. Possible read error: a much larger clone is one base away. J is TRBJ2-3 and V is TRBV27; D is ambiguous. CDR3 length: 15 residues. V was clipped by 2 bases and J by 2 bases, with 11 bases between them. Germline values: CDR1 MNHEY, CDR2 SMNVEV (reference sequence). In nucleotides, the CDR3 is TGTGCCAGCAGTTTAACGCGAGCCCTCACAGATACGCAGTATTTT. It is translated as CASSLTRALTDTQYF.

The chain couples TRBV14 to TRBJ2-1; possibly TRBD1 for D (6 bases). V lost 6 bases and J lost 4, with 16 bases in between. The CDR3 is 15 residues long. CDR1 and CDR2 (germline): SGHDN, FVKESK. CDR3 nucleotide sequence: TGTGCCAGCAGACAACAGGGAAGCTCTTACAATGAGCAGTTCTTC. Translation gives CASRQQGSSYNEQFF.

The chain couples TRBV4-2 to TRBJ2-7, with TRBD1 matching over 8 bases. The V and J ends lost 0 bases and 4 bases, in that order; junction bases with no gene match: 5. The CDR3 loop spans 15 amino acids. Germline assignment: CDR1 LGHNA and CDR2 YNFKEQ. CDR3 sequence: CASSQDPDREYEQYF. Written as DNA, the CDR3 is TGTGCCAGCAGCCAAGACCCGGACAGGGAATACGAGCAGTACTTC.

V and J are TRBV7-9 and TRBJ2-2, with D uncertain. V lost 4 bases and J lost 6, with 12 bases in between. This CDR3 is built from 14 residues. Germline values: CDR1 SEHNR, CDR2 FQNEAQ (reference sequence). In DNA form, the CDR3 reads TGTGCCAGCAGCTCCGTCGACGTGTCCGGGGAGCTGTTTTTT. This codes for CASSSVDVSGELFF.

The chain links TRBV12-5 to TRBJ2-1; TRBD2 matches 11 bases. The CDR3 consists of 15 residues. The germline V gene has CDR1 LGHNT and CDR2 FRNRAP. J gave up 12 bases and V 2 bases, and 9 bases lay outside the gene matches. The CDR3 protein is CASGLIAGGHNSQFF. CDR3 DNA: TGTGCTAGTGGTTTGATAGCGGGAGGGCACAACTCGCAGTTCTTC.

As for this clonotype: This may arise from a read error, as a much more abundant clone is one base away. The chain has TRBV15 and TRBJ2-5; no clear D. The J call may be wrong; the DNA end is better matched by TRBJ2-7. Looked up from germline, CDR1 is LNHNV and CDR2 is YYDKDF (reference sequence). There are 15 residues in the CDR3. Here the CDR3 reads CATSREVSGSCEQYF. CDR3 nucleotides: TGTGCCACCAGCAGAGAGGTCTCGGGCAGCTGCGAGCAGTACTTC.

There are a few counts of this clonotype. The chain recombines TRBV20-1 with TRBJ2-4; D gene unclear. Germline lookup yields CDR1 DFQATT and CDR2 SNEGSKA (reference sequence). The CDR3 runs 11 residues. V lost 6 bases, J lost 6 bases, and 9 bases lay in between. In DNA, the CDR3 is TGCAGTGCCGGCGGATTAAACATTCAGTACTTC. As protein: CSAGGLNIQYF.

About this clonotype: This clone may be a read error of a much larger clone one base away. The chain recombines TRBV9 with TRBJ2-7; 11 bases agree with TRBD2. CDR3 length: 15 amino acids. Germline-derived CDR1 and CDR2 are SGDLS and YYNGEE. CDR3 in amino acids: CPSSPSGTSGYEQYF. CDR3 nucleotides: TGTCCCAGCAGCCCCTCCGGGACTAGCGGTTACGAGCAGTACTTC.

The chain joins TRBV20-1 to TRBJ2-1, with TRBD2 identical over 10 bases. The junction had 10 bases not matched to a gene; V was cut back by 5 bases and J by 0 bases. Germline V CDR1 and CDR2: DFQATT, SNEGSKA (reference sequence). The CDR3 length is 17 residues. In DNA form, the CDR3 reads TGCAGTGCTCCAACCTTTCCTAGCGGGAGCTCCTACAATGAGCAGTTCTTC. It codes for CSAPTFPSGSSYNEQFF.

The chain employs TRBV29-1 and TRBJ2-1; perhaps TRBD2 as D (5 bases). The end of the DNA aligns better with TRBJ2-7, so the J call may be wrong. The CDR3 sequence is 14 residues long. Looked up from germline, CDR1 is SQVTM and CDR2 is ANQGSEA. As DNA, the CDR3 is TGCAGCGTTGAACGGGGAAGTGCCTACAATGAGCAGTACTTC. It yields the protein CSVERGSAYNEQYF.

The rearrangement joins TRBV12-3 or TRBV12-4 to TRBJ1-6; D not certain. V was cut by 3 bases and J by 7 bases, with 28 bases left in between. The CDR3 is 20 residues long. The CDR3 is CASSFGSVTDVSVWNSPLHF. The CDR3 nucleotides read TGTGCCAGCAGTTTCGGGTCGGTCACAGACGTCTCGGTGTGGAATTCACCCCTCCACTTT.

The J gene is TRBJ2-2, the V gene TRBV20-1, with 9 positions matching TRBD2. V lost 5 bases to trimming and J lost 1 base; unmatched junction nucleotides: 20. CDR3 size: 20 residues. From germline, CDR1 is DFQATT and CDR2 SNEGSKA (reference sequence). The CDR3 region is CSASPPPGQREVQNTGELFF. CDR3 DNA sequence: TGCAGTGCTTCACCCCCTCCGGGGCAGCGGGAGGTCCAGAACACCGGGGAGCTGTTTTTT.

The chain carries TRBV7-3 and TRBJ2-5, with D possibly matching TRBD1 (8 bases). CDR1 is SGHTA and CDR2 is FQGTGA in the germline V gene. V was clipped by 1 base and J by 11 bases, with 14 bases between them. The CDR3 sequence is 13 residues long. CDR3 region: CASSLKGGTGQYF. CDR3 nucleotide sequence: TGTGCCAGCAGCTTAAAGGGAGGGACAGGACAGTACTTC.

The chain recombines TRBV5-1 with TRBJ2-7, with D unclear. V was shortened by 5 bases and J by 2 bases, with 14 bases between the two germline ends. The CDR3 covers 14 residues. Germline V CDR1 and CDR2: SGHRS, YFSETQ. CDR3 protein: CASSAKASAYEQYF. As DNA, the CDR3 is TGCGCCAGCAGTGCTAAGGCTTCAGCCTACGAGCAGTACTTC.

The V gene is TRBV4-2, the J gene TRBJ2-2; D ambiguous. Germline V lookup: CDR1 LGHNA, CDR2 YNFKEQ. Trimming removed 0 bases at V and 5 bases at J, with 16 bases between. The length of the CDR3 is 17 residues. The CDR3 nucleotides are TGTGCCAGCAGCCAAGATCCGAGGACCCAACAAACCGGGGAGCTGTTTTTT. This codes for CASSQDPRTQQTGELFF.

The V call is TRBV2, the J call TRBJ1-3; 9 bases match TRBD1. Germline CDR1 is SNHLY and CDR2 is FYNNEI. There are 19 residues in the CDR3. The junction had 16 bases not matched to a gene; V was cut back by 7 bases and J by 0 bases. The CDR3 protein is CASKFTMSLDRGSGNTIYF. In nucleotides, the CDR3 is TGTGCCAGCAAATTCACGATGAGCTTGGACAGGGGCTCTGGAAACACCATATATTTT.

The CDR3 DNA reads TGTGCCAGCAGTTCCTTATCAAGGGGTAGCACAGATACGCAGTATTTT. Protein product: CASSSLSRGSTDTQYF. The J gene is TRBJ2-3, the V gene TRBV27, with D possibly TRBD1 on 5 matching bases. Trimming took 4 bases from V and 0 from J, leaving 14 bases between them. Germline CDR1 MNHEY, CDR2 SMNVEV (reference sequence). The length of the CDR3 is 16 residues.

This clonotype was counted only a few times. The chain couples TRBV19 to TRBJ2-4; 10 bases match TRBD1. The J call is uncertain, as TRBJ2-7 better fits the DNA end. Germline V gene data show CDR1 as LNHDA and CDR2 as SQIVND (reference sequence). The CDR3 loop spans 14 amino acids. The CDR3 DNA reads TGTGCCAGTAGTCCGACAGGGGGCGAATACGAGCAGTACTTC. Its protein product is CASSPTGGEYEQYF.

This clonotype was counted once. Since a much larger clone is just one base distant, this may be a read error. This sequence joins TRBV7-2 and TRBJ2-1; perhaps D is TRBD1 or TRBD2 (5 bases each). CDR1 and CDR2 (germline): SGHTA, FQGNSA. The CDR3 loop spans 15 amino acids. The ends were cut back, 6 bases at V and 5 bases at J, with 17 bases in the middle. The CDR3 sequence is CASRSRDGVDNEQFF. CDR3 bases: TGTGCCAGCAGATCCCGGGACGGGGTGGACAATGAGCAGTTCTTC.

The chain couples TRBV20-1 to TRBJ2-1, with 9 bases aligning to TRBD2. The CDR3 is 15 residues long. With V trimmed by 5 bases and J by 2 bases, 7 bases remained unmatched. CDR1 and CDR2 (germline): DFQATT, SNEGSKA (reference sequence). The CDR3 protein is CSAPPGGGAYNEQFF. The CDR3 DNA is TGCAGTGCTCCGCCGGGCGGGGGGGCCTACAATGAGCAGTTCTTC.

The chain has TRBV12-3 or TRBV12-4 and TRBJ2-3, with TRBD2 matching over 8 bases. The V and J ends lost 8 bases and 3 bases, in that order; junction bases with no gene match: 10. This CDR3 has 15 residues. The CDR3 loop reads CASGKRLAGTDTQYF. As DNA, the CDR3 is TGTGCCAGCGGGAAACGGCTAGCGGGTACAGATACGCAGTATTTT.

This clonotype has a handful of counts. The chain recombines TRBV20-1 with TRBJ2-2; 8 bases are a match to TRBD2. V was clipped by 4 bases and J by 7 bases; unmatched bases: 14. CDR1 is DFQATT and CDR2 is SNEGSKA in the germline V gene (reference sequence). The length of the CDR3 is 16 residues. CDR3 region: CSAKGPGSGKDGELFF. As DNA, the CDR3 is TGCAGTGCTAAGGGTCCGGGTAGCGGGAAGGACGGGGAGCTGTTTTTT.

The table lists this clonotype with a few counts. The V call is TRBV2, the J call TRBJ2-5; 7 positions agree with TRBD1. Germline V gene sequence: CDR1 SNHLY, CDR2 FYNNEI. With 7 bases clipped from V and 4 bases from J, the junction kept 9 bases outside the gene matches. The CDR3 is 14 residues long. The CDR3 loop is CASNHGQALETQYF. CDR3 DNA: TGTGCCAGCAACCATGGACAGGCATTAGAGACCCAGTACTTC.

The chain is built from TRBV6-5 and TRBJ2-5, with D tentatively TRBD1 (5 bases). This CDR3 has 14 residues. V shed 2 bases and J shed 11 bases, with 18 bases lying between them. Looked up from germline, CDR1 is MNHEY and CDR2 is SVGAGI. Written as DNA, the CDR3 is TGTGCCAGCAGTTACGGCACAGGCGGCAATGAGCAGTACTTC. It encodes CASSYGTGGNEQYF.

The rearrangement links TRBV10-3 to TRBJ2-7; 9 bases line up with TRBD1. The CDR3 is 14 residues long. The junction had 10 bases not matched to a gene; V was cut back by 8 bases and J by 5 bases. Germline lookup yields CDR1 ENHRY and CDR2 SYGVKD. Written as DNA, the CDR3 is TGTGCCATCTGGGGGACAGGGTTCATCAACGAGCAGTACTTC. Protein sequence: CAIWGTGFINEQYF.

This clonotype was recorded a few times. The CDR3 protein is CASNRGAYEQYF. In DNA, the CDR3 is TGTGCCAGCAATCGGGGGGCCTACGAGCAGTACTTC. V usage is TRBV28 and J usage is TRBJ2-7; 7 nucleotides agree with TRBD2. CDR1 is MDHEN and CDR2 is SYDVKM in the germline V gene. This CDR3 has 12 residues. After removal of 7 bases from V and 2 bases from J, the junction contained 2 bases not matched to a gene.

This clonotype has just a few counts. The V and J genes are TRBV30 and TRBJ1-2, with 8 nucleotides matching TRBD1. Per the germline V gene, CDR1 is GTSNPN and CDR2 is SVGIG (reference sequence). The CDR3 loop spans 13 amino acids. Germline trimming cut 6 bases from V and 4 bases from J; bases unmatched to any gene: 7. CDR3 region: CACGQGVRYGYTF. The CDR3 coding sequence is TGTGCCTGTGGACAGGGTGTGCGCTATGGCTACACCTTC.

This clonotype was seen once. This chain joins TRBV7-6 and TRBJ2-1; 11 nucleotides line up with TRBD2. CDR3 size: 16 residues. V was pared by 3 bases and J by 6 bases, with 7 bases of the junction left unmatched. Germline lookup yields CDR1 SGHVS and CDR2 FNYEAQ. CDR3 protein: CASSFTSGSVSNEQFF. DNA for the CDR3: TGTGCCAGCAGCTTCACTAGCGGGAGTGTGTCCAATGAGCAGTTCTTC.

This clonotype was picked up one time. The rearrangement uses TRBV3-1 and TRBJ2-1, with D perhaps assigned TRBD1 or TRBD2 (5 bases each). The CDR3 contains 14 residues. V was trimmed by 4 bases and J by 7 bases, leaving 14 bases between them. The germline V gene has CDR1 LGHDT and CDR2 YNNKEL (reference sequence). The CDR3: CASSRGRLGNEQFF. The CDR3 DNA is TGTGCCAGCAGCCGGGGACGGTTGGGGAATGAGCAGTTCTTC.

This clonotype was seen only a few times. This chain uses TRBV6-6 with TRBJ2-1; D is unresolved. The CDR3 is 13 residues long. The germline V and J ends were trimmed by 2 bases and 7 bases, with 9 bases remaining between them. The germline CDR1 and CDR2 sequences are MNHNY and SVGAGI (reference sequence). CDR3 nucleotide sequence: TGTGCCAGCAGTTACAATAGTCGGAATGAGCAGTTCTTC. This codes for CASSYNSRNEQFF.

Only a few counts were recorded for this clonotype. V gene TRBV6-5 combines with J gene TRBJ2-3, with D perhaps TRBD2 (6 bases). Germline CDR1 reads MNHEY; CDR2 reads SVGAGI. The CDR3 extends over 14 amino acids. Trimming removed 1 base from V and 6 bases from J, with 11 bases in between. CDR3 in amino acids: CASSYYGGPDTQYF. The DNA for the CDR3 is TGTGCCAGCAGTTACTACGGAGGGCCCGATACGCAGTATTTT.

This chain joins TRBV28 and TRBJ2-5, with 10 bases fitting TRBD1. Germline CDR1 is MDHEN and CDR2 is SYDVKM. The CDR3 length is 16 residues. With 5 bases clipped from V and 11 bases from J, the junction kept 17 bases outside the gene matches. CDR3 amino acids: CASSPGGTGDGSEQYF. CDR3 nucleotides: TGTGCCAGCAGTCCTGGCGGGACAGGGGATGGTAGTGAGCAGTACTTC.